These 11 T cell receptor beta chains came from one sample sequenced in a study of blood T cell repertoires in COVID-19. The data were produced by immunoSEQ multiplex PCR, yet TCRdb's version contains in-frame clones alone and is incomplete. The repertoire includes about 75,000 clones, about 90% of them detected once, and about 2.5% sits in the top ten. Sequenced: peripheral blood. The receptors derive from a human donor in a cohort sampled during active COVID-19.

V is TRBV19 and J is TRBJ2-2; D is perhaps TRBD1 (7 bases). V lost 4 bases and J 1 base, leaving 19 bases between the germline ends. From germline, CDR1 is LNHDA and CDR2 SQIVND (reference sequence). The CDR3 covers 18 residues. CDR3 sequence reads: CASSREQGRYLNTGELFF. Here the CDR3 DNA reads TGTGCCAGTAGTAGGGAACAGGGGAGGTATCTGAACACCGGGGAGCTGTTTTTT.

The chain employs TRBV6-5 and TRBJ2-7, with D maybe TRBD1 (6 bases). CDR1 and CDR2 from the germline V gene are MNHEY and SVGAGI. V lost 2 bases to trimming and J lost 2 bases, with 13 bases between them. The CDR3 covers 15 residues. CDR3 protein: CASSYDRSLPYEQYF. CDR3 DNA: TGTGCCAGCAGTTACGACAGGAGCCTACCCTACGAGCAGTACTTC.

The rearrangement links TRBV2 to TRBJ2-3, with 8 bases lining up with TRBD2. Germline V gene lookup returns CDR1 SNHLY and CDR2 FYNNEI. With 6 bases clipped from V and 0 bases from J, the junction kept 5 bases outside the gene matches. CDR3 length: 15 residues. The CDR3 region is CASRWIAGSTDTQYF. CDR3 DNA: TGTGCCAGCAGGTGGATAGCGGGAAGCACAGATACGCAGTATTTT.

The J gene is TRBJ1-3, the V gene TRBV10-3; D call uncertain. Trimming removed 3 bases from V and 0 bases from J, with 9 bases in between. The germline gives CDR1 ENHRY, CDR2 SYGVKD. The CDR3 is 15 amino acids. The CDR3 sequence: CAISDGGSSGNTIYF. The CDR3 DNA reads as TGTGCCATCAGTGATGGAGGGAGCTCTGGAAACACCATATATTTT.

This chain connects TRBV24-1 to TRBJ2-3, with unresolved D. The CDR3 is 15 amino acids. The germline V gene encodes CDR1 KGHDR and CDR2 SFDVKD. Trimming took 1 base from V and 0 from J, leaving 7 bases between them. The CDR3 DNA sequence: TGTGCCACCAGTGATTTCGTAGCTAGCACAGATACGCAGTATTTT. Its translation: CATSDFVASTDTQYF.

The rearrangement uses TRBV20-1 and TRBJ2-7; 10 positions agree with TRBD1. The germline CDR1 and CDR2 sequences are DFQATT and SNEGSKA (reference sequence). Germline trimming cut 3 bases from V and 2 bases from J; bases unmatched to any gene: 4. This CDR3 is built from 14 residues. The DNA for the CDR3 is TGCAGTGCTAGTTCCGGGACAGGGGCCTACGAGCAGTACTTC. Its protein product is CSASSGTGAYEQYF.

The J gene is TRBJ2-7, the V gene TRBV9; possibly TRBD1 for D (5 bases). V was trimmed by 4 bases and J by 6 bases, leaving 17 bases between them. CDR1 and CDR2 from the germline V gene are SGDLS and YYNGEE. The CDR3 is 14 amino acids. The CDR3: CASSPGTGTGEQYF. The CDR3 DNA is TGTGCCAGCAGCCCTGGAACAGGTACGGGCGAGCAGTACTTC.

The chain recombines TRBV14 with TRBJ2-7, with no clear D. CDR1 and CDR2 from the germline V gene are SGHDN and FVKESK. The CDR3 is 11 residues long. V shed 5 bases and J shed 0 bases, with 2 bases lying between them. The CDR3 coding sequence is TGTGCCAGCAGCTACTCCTACGAGCAGTACTTC. Protein: CASSYSYEQYF.

V usage is TRBV5-4 and J usage is TRBJ1-6; tentatively, D is TRBD1 (5 bases). The germline CDR1 and CDR2 sequences are SGHNT and YYREEE (reference sequence). Between the trimmed V and J ends, which lost 0 bases and 0 bases, there was a span of 13 bases. The CDR3 runs 18 residues. In DNA, the CDR3 is TGTGCCAGCAGCTTGGTCGGGGCGGGAAACTCCTATAATTCACCCCTCCACTTT. Translating gives CASSLVGAGNSYNSPLHF. The complete variable domain, with remaining parts taken from reference TRBV5-4 and TRBJ1-6, reads ETGVTQSPTHLIKTRGQQVTLRCSSQSGHNTVSWYQQALGQGPQFIFQYYREEENGRGNFPPRFSGLQFPNYSSELNVNALELDDSALYLCASSLVGAGNSYNSPLHFGNGTRLTVT.

The chain couples TRBV5-4 to TRBJ2-5; D is uncertain. Germline CDR1 is SGHNT and CDR2 is YYREEE (reference sequence). The length of the CDR3 is 12 residues. The V end lost 2 bases, the J end lost 1 base, and 3 bases lay between the germline ends. The CDR3 region has the DNA TGTGCCAGCAGCTTCCTCCAAGAGACCCAGTACTTC. Protein: CASSFLQETQYF.

This clone was recorded a few times. This chain links TRBV30 with TRBJ2-3, with D possibly TRBD1 on 6 matching bases. CDR3 size: 12 residues. The germline CDR1 and CDR2 sequences are GTSNPN and SVGIG (reference sequence). V was cut by 3 bases and J by 12 bases, with 16 bases left in between. The CDR3 DNA reads TGTGCCTGGAGGACGGGCCAGGGGCTACAGTATTTT. Translating gives CAWRTGQGLQYF.